The T cell receptor beta chain under discussion was sequenced for a study of blood T cell repertoires in COVID-19. Study information: Samples taken during acute and convalescent COVID-19 were collected in the United States, Italy and Spain. PBMCs, B-cell-depleted T cells, or T cells were the source of the cDNA or gDNA that made up the material.

The CDR3 is made up of 12 amino acids. The germline gives CDR1 SQVTM, CDR2 ANQGSEA. The V and J ends lost 6 bases and 4 bases respectively, with 12 bases between them. As handled by the study authors: Amplification with reference gene primers provided the estimates of nucleated cell counts. Here immunoSEQ multiplex PCR was the method, and the copy in TCRdb shows in-frame clones only, minus some. V and J calls and clone size are copied from that table; D and trimming were computed from the DNA. The sample has more than 250,000 clones; about 87% are singletons. The receptor was derived from a human donor in a cohort sampled during active COVID-19. Sequenced input: peripheral blood. The chain has TRBV29-1 and TRBJ1-2; D remains unclear. The CDR3 bases are TGCAGCGTCGACGTGGTAGCCTATGGCTACACCTTC. Encoded protein: CSVDVVAYGYTF.